The clone carrying this T cell receptor (beta chain) showed up many times. Assay execution took place at the deep level. The protocol was immunoSEQ multiplex PCR, while the TCRdb copy is restricted to in-frame clones and leaves out a portion. The table records about a million clones, around three quarters of them present only once. Germline loops: CDR1 SNHLY, CDR2 FYNNEI. V lost 7 bases and J lost 5, with 17 bases in between. The CDR3 is made up of 14 amino acids. The data originate from a study of shared clonotypes between healthy human individuals. Study summary: Those who served as donors were two women and a few men between the ages of 18 and 49.

This chain uses TRBV2 with TRBJ2-5; D gene unclear. The sample comprised memory CD4+ T cells from PBMCs. Subset reported: CD45RA-negative fraction. This TCR was recovered from a man aged 18 to 30 in good health. Some clones in this sample may be carry-over from other donors' samples. CDR3 nucleotides: TGTGCCAGCAATAGTGGGTCCTGGACCGAGACCCAGTACTTC. It translates to CASNSGSWTETQYF.